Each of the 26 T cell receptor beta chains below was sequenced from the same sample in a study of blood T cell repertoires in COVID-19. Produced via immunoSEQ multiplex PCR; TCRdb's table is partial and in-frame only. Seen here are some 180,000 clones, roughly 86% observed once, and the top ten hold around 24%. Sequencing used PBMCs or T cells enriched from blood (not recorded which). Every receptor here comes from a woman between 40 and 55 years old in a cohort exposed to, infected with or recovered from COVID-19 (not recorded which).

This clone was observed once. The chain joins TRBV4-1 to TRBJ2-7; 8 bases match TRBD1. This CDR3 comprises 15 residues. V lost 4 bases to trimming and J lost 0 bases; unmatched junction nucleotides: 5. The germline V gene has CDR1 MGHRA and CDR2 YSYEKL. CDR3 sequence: CASSPSQGASYEQYF. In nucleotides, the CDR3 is TGCGCCAGCAGCCCCTCCCAGGGGGCCTCCTACGAGCAGTACTTC.

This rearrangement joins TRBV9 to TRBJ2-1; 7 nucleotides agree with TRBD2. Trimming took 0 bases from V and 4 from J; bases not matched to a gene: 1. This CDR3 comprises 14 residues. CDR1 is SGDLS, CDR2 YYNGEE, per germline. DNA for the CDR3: TGTGCCAGCAGCGTAGGGACTAGATACAATGAGCAGTTCTTC. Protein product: CASSVGTRYNEQFF.

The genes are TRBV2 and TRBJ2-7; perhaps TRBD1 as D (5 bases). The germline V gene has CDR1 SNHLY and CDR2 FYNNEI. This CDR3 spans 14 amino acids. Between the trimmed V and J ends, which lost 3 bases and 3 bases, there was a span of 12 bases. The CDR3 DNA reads TGTGCCAGCAGTGACCAGGGAACGGACTACGAGCAGTACTTC. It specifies CASSDQGTDYEQYF.

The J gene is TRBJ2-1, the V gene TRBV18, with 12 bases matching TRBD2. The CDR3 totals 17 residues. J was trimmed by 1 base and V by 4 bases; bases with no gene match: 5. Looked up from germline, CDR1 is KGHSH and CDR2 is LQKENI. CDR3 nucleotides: TGTGCCAGCTCACAGACTAGCGGGAGTCGGTCCTACAATGAGCAGTTCTTC. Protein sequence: CASSQTSGSRSYNEQFF.

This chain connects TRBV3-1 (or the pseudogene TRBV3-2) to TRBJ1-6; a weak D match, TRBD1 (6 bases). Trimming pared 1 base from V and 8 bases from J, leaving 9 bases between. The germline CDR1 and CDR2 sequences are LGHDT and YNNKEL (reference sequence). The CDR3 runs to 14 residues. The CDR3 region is CASSQGQGYSPLHF. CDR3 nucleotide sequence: TGTGCCAGCAGCCAAGGGCAGGGGTATTCACCCCTCCACTTT.

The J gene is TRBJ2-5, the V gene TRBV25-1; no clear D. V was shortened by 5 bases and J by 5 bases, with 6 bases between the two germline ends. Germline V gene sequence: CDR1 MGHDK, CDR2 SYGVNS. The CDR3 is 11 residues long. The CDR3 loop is CASSRLETQYF. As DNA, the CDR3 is TGTGCCAGCAGTCGACTCGAGACCCAGTACTTC. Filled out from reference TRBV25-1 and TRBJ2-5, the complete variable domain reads EADIYQTPRYLVIGTGKKITLECSQTMGHDKMYWYQQDPGMELHLIHYSYGVNSTEKGDLSSESTVSRIRTEHFPLTLESARPSHTSQYLCASSRLETQYFGPGTRLLVL.

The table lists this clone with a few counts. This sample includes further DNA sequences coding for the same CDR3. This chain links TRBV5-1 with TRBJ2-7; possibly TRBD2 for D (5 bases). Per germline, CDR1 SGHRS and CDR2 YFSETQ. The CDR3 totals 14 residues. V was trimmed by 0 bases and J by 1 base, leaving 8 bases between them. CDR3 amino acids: CASSLAGSSYEQYF. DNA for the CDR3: TGCGCCAGCAGCTTGGCGGGGTCGTCCTACGAGCAGTACTTC.

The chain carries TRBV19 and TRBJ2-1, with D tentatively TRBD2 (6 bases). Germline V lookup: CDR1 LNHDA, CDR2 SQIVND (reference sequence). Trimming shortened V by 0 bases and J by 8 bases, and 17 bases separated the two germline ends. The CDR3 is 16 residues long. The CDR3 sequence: CASSIDGRGRRDEQFF. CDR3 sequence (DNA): TGTGCCAGTAGTATAGATGGGCGGGGACGGCGGGATGAGCAGTTCTTC.

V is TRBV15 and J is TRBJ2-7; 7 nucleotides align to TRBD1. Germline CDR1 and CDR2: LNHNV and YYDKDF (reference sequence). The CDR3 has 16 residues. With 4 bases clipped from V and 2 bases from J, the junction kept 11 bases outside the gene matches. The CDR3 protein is CATSTLGQADTYEQYF. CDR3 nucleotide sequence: TGTGCCACCAGCACCCTTGGACAGGCGGATACCTACGAGCAGTACTTC.

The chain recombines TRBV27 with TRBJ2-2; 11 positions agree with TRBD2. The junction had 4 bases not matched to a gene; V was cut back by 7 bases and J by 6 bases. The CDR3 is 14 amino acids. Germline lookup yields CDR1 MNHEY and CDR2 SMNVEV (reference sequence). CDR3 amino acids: CASKIAGGPGELFF. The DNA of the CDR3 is TGTGCCAGCAAAATAGCGGGGGGGCCCGGGGAGCTGTTTTTT.

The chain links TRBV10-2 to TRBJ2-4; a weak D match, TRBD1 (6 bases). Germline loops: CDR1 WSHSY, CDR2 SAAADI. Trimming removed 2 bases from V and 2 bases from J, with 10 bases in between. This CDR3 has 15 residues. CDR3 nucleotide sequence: TGCGCCAGCAGTGAGCCACAGGGACCCAAAAACATTCAGTACTTC. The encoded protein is CASSEPQGPKNIQYF.

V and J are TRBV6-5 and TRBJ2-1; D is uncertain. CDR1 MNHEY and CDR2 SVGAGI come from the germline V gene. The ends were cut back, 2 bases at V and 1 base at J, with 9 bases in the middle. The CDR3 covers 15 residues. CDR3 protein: CASSYGGESYNEQFF. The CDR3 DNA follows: TGTGCCAGCAGTTACGGCGGAGAATCCTACAATGAGCAGTTCTTC.

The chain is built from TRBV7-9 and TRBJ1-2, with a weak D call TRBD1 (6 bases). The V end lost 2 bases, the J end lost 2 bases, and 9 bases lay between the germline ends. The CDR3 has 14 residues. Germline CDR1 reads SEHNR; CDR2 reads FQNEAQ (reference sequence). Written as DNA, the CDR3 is TGTGCCAGCAGCTTATTTACAGGGAACTATGGCTACACCTTC. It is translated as CASSLFTGNYGYTF. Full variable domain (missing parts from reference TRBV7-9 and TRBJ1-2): DTGVSQNPRHKITKRGQNVTFRCDPISEHNRLYWYRQTLGQGPEFLTYFQNEAQLEKSRLLSDRFSAERPKGSFSTLEIQRTEQGDSAMYLCASSLFTGNYGYTFGSGTRLTVV.

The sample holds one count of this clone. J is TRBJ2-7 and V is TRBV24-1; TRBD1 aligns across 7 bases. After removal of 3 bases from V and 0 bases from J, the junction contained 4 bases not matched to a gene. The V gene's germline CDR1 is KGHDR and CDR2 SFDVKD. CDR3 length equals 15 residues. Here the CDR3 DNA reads TGTGCCACCAGTGATAGACAGGGTAACTCCTACGAGCAGTACTTC. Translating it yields CATSDRQGNSYEQYF.

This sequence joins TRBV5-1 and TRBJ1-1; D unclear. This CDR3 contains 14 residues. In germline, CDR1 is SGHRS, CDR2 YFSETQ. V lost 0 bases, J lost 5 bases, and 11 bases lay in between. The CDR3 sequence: CASSLGPQATEAFF. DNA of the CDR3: TGCGCCAGCAGCTTGGGCCCCCAAGCAACTGAAGCTTTCTTT.

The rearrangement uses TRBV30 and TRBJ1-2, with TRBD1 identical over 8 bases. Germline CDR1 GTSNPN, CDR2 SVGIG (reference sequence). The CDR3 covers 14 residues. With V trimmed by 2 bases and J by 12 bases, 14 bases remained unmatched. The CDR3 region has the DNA TGTGCCTGGAGTTCCGACAGGGGAGGAATCGGCGACACCTTC. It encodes CAWSSDRGGIGDTF. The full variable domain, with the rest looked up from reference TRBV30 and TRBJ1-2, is SQTIHQWPATLVQPVGSPLSLECTVEGTSNPNLYWYRQAAGRGLQLLFYSVGIGQISSEVPQNLSASRPQDRQFILSSKKLLLSDSGFYLCAWSSDRGGIGDTFGSGTRLTVV.

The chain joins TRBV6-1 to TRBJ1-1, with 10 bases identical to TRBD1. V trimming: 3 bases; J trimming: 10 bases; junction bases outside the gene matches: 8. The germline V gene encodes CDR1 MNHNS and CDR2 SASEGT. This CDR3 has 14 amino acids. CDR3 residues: CASSETGGRYRAFF. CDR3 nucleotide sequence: TGTGCCAGCAGTGAGACAGGGGGCAGGTACAGAGCTTTCTTT.

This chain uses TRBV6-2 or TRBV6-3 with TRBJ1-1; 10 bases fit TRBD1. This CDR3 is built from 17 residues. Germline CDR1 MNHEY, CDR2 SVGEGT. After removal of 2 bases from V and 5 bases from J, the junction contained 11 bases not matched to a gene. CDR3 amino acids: CASSYEQDRGMGTEAFF. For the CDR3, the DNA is TGTGCCAGCAGTTACGAACAGGACAGGGGGATGGGAACTGAAGCTTTCTTT.

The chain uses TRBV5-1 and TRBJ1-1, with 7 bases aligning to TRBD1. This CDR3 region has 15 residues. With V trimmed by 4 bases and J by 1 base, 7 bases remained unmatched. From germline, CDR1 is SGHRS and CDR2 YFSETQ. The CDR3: CASSPWDRPNTEAFF. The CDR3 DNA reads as TGCGCCAGCAGCCCGTGGGACAGACCGAACACTGAAGCTTTCTTT.

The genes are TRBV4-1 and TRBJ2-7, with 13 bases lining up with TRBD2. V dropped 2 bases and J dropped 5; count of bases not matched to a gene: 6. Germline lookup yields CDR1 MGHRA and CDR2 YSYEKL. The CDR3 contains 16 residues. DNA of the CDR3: TGCGCCAGCAGCCAACAAACTAGCGGGGGGGCACACGAGCAGTACTTC. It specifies CASSQQTSGGAHEQYF.

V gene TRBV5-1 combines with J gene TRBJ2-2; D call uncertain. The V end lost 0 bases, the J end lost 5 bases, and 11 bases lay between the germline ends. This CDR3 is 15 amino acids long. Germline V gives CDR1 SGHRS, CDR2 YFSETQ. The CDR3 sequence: CASSLASRSTGELFF. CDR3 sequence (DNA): TGCGCCAGCAGCTTGGCCTCTCGGAGTACCGGGGAGCTGTTTTTT.

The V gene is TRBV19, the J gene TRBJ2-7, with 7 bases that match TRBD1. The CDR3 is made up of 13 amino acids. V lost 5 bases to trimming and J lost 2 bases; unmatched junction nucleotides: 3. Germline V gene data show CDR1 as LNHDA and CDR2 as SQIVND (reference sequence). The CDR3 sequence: CASSHGQAYEQYF. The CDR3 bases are TGTGCCAGTAGTCATGGACAGGCCTACGAGCAGTACTTC.

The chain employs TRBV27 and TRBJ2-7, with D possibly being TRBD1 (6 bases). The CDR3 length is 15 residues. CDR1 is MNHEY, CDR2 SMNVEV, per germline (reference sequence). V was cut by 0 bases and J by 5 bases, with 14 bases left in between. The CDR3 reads CASSLSGRGTHEQYF. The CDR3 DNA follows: TGTGCCAGCAGTTTATCAGGCAGGGGAACCCACGAGCAGTACTTC.

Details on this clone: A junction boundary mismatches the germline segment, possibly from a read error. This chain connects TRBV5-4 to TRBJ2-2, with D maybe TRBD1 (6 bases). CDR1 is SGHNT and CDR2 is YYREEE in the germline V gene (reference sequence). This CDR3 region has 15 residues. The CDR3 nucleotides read TGTGCCAGCAGTTTGGACAGCATCAACACCGGGGAGCTGTTTTTT. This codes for CASSLDSINTGELFF.

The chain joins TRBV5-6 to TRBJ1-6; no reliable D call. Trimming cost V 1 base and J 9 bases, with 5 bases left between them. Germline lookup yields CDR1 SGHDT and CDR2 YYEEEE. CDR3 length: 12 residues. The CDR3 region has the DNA TGTGCCAGCAGCTTGACTTCTTCACCCCTCCACTTT. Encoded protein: CASSLTSSPLHF. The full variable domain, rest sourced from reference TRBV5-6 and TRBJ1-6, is DAGVTQSPTHLIKTRGQQVTLRCSPKSGHDTVSWYQQALGQGPQFIFQYYEEEERQRGNFPDRFSGHQFPNYSSELNVNALLLGDSALYLCASSLTSSPLHFGNGTRLTVT.

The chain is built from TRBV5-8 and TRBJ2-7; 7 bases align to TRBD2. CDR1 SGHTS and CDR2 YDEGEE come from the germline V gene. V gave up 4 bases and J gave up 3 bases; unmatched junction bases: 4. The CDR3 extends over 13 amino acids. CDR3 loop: CASSPGLHYEQYF. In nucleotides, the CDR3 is TGTGCCAGCAGCCCGGGACTACACTACGAGCAGTACTTC.